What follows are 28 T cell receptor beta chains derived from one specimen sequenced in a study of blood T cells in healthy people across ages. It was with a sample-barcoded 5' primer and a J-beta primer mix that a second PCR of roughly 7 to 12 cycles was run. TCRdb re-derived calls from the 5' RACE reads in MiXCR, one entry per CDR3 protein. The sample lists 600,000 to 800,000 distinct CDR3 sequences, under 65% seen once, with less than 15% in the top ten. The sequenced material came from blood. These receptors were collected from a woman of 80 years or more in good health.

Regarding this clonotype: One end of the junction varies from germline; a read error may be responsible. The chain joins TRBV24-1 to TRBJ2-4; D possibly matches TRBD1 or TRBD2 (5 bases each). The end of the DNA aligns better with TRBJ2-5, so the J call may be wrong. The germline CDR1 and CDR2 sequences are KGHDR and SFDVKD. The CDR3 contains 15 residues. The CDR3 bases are TGTGCCACCAGTGGTTTGGGGGACCCGGGTGAGACCCAGTACTTC. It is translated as CATSGLGDPGETQYF.

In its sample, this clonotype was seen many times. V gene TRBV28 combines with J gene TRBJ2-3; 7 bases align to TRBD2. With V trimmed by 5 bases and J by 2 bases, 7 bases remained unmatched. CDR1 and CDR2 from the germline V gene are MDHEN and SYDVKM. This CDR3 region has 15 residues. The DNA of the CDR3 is TGTGCCAGCAGTCCCCCTAGCGGTCTCACAGATACGCAGTATTTT. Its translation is CASSPPSGLTDTQYF. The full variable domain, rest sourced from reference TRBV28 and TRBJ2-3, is DVKVTQSSRYLVKRTGEKVFLECVQDMDHENMFWYRQDPGLGLRLIYFSYDVKMKEKGDIPEGYSVSREKKERFSLILESASTNQTSMYLCASSPPSGLTDTQYFGPGTRLTVL.

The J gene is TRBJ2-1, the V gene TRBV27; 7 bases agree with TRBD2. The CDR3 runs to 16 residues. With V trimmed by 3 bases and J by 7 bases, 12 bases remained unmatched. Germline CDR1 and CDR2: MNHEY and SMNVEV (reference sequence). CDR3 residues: CASSFGWAGEMNEQFF. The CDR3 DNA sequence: TGTGCCAGCAGTTTTGGGTGGGCGGGAGAAATGAATGAGCAGTTCTTC.

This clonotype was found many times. The CDR3 nucleotides are TGCAGCGGTTGGACAGCTTCCTACGAGCAGTACTTC. This sequence encodes CSGWTASYEQYF. The chain recombines TRBV29-1 with TRBJ2-5, with TRBD1 as a possible D gene (6 bases). The closer fit of TRBJ2-7 to the DNA end suggests the J call may be wrong. CDR1 and CDR2 from the germline V gene are SQVTM and ANQGSEA. The CDR3 runs to 12 residues.

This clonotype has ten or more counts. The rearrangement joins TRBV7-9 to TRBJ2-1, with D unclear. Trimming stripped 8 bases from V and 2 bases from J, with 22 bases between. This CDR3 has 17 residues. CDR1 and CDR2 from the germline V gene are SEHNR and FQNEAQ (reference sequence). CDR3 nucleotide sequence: TGTGCCAGCTTGGACGGAAGGGCCCACTATCCCTACAATGAGCAGTTCTTC. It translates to CASLDGRAHYPYNEQFF.

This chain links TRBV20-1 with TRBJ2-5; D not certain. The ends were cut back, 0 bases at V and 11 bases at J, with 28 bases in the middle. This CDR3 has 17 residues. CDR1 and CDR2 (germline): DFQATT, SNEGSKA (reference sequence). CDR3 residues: CSARDKARVGYHNEQYF. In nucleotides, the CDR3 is TGCAGTGCTAGAGATAAGGCTAGAGTAGGGTACCACAATGAGCAGTACTTC.

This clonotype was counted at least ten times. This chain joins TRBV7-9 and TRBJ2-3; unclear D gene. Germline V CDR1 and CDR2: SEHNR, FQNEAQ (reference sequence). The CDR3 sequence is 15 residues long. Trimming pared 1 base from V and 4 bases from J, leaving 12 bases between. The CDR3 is CASSLGRAAADTQYF. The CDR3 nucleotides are TGTGCCAGCAGCTTAGGAAGGGCAGCCGCAGATACGCAGTATTTT.

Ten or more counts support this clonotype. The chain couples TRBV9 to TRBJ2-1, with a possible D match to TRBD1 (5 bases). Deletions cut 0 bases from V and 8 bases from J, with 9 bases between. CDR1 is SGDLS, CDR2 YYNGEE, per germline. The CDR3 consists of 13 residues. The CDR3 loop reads CASSVVLGDEQFF. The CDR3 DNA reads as TGTGCCAGCAGCGTAGTCCTAGGGGATGAGCAGTTCTTC.

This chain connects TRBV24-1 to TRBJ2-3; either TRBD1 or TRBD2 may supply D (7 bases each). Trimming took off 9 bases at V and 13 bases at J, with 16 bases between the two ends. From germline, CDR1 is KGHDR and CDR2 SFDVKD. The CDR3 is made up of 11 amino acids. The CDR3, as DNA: TGTGCCACCCGGGGGGACAGTGGAAAGTATTTT. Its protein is CATRGDSGKYF.

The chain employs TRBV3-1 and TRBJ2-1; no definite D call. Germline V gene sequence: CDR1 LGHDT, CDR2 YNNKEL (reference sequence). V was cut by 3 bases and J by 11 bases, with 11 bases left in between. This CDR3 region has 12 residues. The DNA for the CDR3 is TGTGCCAGCAGCCACACCCACGGTCAGCAGTTCTTC. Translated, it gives CASSHTHGQQFF.

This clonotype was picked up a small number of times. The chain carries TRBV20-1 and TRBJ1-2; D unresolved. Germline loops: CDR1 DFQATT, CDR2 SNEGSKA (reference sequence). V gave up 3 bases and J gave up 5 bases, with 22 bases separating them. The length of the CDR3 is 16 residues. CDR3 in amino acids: CSASTGVNTASYGYTF. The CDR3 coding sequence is TGCAGTGCTAGTACTGGGGTAAACACCGCCTCTTATGGCTACACCTTC.

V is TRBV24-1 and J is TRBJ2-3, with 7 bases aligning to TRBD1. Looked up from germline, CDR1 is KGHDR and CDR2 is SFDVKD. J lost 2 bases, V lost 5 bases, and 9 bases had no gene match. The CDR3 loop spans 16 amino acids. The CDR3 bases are TGTGCCACCAGTGCCCTACCGGGACAGAACACAGATACGCAGTATTTT. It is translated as CATSALPGQNTDTQYF.

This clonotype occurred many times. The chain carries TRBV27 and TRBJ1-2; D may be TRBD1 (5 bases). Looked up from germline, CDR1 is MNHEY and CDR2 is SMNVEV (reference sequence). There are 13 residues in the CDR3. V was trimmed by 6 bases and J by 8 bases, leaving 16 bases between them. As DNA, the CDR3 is TGTGCCAGCAGACGGAGGCAGGGAGGAGGCTACACCTTC. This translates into CASRRRQGGGYTF.

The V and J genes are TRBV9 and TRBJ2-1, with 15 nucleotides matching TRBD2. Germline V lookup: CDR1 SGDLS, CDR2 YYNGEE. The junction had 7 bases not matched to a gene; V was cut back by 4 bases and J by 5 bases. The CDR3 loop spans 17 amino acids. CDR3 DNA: TGTGCCAGCAGCATCCACGGGACTAGCGGGAGGAACAATGAGCAGTTCTTC. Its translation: CASSIHGTSGRNNEQFF.

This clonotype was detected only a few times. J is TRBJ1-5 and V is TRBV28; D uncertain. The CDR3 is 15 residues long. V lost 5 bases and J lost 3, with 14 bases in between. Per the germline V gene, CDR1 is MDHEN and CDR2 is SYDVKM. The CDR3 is CASSPVEENNQPQHF. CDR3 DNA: TGTGCCAGCAGTCCGGTAGAAGAGAACAATCAGCCCCAGCATTTT.

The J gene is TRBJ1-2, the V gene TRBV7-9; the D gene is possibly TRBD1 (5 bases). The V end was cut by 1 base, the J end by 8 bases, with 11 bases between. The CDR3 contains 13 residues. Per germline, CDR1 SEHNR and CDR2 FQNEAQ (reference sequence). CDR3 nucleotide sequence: TGTGCCAGCAGCTTAGTGGGGGTAGGCGGCTACACCTTC. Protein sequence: CASSLVGVGGYTF.

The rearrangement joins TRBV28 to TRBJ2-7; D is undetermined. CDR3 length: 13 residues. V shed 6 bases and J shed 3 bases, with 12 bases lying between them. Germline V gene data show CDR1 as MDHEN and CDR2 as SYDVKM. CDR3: CASSPDLLYEQYF. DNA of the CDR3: TGTGCCAGCAGCCCTGATCTACTCTACGAGCAGTACTTC.

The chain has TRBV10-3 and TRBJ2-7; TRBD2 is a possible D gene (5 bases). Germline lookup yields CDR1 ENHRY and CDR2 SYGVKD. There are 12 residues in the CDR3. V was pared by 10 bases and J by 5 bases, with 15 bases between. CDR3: CATRLSGDEQYF. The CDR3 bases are TGTGCCACCCGACTATCGGGCGACGAGCAGTACTTC.

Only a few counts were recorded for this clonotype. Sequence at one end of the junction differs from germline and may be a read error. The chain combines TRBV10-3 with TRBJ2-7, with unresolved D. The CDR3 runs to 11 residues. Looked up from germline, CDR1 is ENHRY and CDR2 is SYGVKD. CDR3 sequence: CASSDDYEQYF. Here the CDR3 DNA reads TGTGCCAGCAGTGATGACTACGAGCAGTACTTC.

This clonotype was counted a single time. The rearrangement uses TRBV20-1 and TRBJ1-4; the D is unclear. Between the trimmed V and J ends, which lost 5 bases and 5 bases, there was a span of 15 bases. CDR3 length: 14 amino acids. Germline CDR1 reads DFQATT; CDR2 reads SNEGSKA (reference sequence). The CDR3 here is CSAPLRESNEKLFF. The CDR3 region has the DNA TGCAGTGCTCCACTCCGCGAGTCCAATGAAAAACTGTTTTTT.

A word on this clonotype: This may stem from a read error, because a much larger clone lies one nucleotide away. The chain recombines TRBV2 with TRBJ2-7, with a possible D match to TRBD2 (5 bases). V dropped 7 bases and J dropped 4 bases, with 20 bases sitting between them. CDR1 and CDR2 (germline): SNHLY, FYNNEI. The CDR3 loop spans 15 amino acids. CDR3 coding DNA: TGTGCCAGCACCATAGGACGAGCGGCGATTTACGAGCAGTACTTC. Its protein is CASTIGRAAIYEQYF.

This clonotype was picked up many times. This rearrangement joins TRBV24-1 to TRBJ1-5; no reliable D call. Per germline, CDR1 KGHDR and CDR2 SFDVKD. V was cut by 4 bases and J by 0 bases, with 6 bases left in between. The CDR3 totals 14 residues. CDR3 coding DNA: TGTGCCACCAGTGAATCCTATAGCAATCAGCCCCAGCATTTT. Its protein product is CATSESYSNQPQHF.

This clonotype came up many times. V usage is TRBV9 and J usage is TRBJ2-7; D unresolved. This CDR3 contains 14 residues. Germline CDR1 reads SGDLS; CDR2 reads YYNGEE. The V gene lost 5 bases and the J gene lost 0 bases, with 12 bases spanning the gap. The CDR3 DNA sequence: TGTGCCAGCAGTTACGACTCCCTCTCCTACGAGCAGTACTTC. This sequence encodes CASSYDSLSYEQYF.

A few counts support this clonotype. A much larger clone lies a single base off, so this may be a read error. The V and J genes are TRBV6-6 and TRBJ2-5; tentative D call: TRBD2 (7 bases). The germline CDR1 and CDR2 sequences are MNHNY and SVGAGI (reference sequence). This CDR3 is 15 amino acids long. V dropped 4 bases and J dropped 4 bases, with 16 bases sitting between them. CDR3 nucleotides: TGTGCCAGCAGTTGGGGGGGCTCAAAAGGAGAGACCCAGTACTTC. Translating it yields CASSWGGSKGETQYF.

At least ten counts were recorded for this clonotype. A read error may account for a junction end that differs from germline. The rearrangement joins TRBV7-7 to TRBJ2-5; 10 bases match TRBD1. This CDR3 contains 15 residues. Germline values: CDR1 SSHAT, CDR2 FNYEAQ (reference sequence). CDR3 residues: CASSTRTGGQETQYF. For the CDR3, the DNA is TGTGCTAGCAGCACCCGGACAGGGGGACAAGAGACCCAGTACTTC.

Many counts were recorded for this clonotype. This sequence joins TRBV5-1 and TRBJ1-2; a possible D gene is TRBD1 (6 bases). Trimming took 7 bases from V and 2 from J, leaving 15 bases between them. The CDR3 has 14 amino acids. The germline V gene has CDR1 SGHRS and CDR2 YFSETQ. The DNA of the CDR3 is TGCGCCAGCCGTGGACAGCCCGTAAACTATGGCTACACCTTC. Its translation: CASRGQPVNYGYTF.

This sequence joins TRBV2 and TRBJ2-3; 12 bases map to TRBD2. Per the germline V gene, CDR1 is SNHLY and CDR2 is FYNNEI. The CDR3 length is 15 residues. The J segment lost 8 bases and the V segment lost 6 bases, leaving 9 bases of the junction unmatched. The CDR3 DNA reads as TGTGCCAGCAGGGGGCTCCTAGCGGGGGGGGCTACGCAGTATTTT. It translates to CASRGLLAGGATQYF.

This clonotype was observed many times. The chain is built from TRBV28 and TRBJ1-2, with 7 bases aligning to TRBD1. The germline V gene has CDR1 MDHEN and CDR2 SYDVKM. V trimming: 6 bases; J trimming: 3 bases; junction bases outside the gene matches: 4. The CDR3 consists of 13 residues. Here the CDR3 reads CASSQDRDYGYTF. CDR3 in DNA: TGTGCCAGCAGCCAAGACAGGGACTATGGCTACACCTTC.